The 15 T cell receptor beta chains given below trace back to one sample, sequenced in a study of CXCR3-negative and CXCR3-positive naive CD8 T cells. Notes on the study in general: More hydrophobic TRB CDR3s occurred in CXCR3-positive than in CXCR3-negative naive cells.

What these receptors recognize is not known. Through 5' RACE with UMI labels, the TRB cDNA libraries were prepared. TCRdb re-called the 5' RACE reads and shows each CDR3 protein once, DNA omitted. This sample contains around 63,000 distinct CDR3 sequences. Sequencing was performed on naive CXCR3+ CD8+ T cells from blood. The sample's subset: CD45RO-CCR7+CD27+CD95- naive CD8+ T cells expressing CXCR3 (TNR3+). The source of these receptors is a human donor in good health. Some clones in this sample may be carry-over from other donors' samples.

This sequence joins TRBV29-1 and TRBJ1-1; TCRdb lists TRBD1, though no DNA is available to test this call. The CDR3 sequence is 11 residues long. Looked up from germline, CDR1 is SQVTM and CDR2 is ANQGSEA. The CDR3 sequence is CSVGGKAEALF.

This chain connects TRBV7-2 to TRBJ2-7; the TRBD2 assignment by TCRdb is unverifiable without DNA. Germline CDR1 and CDR2: SGHTA and FQGNSA. The CDR3 extends over 14 amino acids. The CDR3 loop reads CASSLEAPPYEQYF.

The V and J genes are TRBV28 and TRBJ2-1. Germline values: CDR1 MDHEN, CDR2 SYDVKM. This CDR3 has 11 residues. The CDR3 reads CASGQGNEQFF.

The rearrangement uses TRBV29-1 and TRBJ2-2; TCRdb outputs TRBD1, but without DNA this stays unchecked. CDR1 is SQVTM, CDR2 ANQGSEA, per germline. The CDR3 runs to 14 residues. This CDR3 is CSVLGGPNTGELFF.

V is TRBV9 and J is TRBJ2-3; there is no DNA to check the TCRdb D call of TRBD2. The CDR3 is 16 amino acids. From germline, CDR1 is SGDLS and CDR2 YYNGEE. The CDR3 is CASSVEARTVADTQYF.

CDR3 sequence: CAISESDGGELFF. V and J are TRBV10-3 and TRBJ2-2. Germline V gives CDR1 ENHRY, CDR2 SYGVKD. CDR3 length equals 13 residues.

The CDR3: CASSYGSGNGYTF. The chain combines TRBV12-3 or TRBV12-4 with TRBJ1-2; without DNA, the TCRdb call of TRBD1 cannot be checked. The CDR3 consists of 13 residues.

The gene calls are TRBV28 and TRBJ2-7; TCRdb's D gene call, TRBD1, goes unchecked for lack of DNA. Per germline, CDR1 MDHEN and CDR2 SYDVKM. This CDR3 is built from 17 residues. CDR3 protein: CASRNPQGSAFTYEQYF.

The chain recombines TRBV2 with TRBJ2-7; the D call of TRBD2 rests on TCRdb alone, since no DNA is present to check it. CDR3 length: 11 residues. The germline V gene encodes CDR1 SNHLY and CDR2 FYNNEI. The CDR3 here is CAQPLVSEQYF.

The V call is TRBV7-9, the J call TRBJ1-1; there is no DNA to check the TCRdb D call of TRBD1. The germline CDR1 and CDR2 sequences are SEHNR and FQNEAQ (reference sequence). The CDR3 runs to 14 residues. This CDR3 reads CASSPQGMNTEAFF.

The CDR3 is CSVLKGWGDEQFF. The chain links TRBV29-1 to TRBJ2-1; TCRdb's D gene call, TRBD1, goes unchecked for lack of DNA. Per germline, CDR1 SQVTM and CDR2 ANQGSEA. The CDR3 is made up of 13 amino acids.

CDR3 amino acids: CASSVVSGDNEQFF. The chain is built from TRBV9 and TRBJ2-1; TCRdb calls TRBD1, which cannot be checked without DNA. Germline V gives CDR1 SGDLS, CDR2 YYNGEE. The CDR3 sequence is 14 residues long.

The chain is built from TRBV4-2 and TRBJ2-7; TCRdb's assignment of TRBD1 cannot be checked, as there is no DNA. This CDR3 has 14 residues. The germline V gene has CDR1 LGHNA and CDR2 YNFKEQ. This CDR3 reads CASSPPRDTYKQYF.

The chain joins TRBV27 to TRBJ1-2. The CDR3 consists of 13 residues. Germline V gene sequence: CDR1 MNHEY, CDR2 SMNVEV (reference sequence). The CDR3 region is CASFNSGGGGYTF.

The rearrangement uses TRBV29-1 and TRBJ1-1. This CDR3 is 15 amino acids long. Germline CDR1 SQVTM, CDR2 ANQGSEA. CDR3 amino acids: CSARGPSSEGTEAFF.